This T cell receptor (beta chain) appears in the sequencing data of a study of cytomegalovirus exposure and HLA in healthy donors. V lost 7 bases and J lost 4; bases outside the gene matches: 13. The germline gives CDR1 SGHNT, CDR2 YYREEE (reference sequence). There are 17 residues in the CDR3. In the PCR, 60 Vbeta and 13 Jbeta primers were used. Here immunoSEQ multiplex PCR was the method, and the copy in TCRdb shows in-frame clones only, minus some. The table has around 100,000 clones, roughly 70% seen once; the top ten hold approximately 11%. The chain employs TRBV5-4 and TRBJ2-2, with 10 bases fitting TRBD1. This sequence was found in a man aged 35-49 years in good health and CMV-seropositive. The sample consisted of PBMCs. The CDR3 sequence is CASSPVAGTGVTGELFF. For the CDR3, the DNA is TGTGCCAGCTCCCCTGTGGCAGGGACAGGGGTCACCGGGGAGCTGTTTTTT.